Shown below are 29 T cell receptor beta chains from a single sample sequenced in a study of T cells in Graves' hyperthyroidism and ophthalmopathy. Template material for amplifying TCR beta CDR3 regions consisted of RNA transcripts. The study used the HTBI primer set for a first-round RT-PCR of the TCR CDR3. TCRdb called the multiplex PCR reads again in MiXCR, with one record for every CDR3 protein. The table includes approximately 620,000 distinct CDR3 sequences, roughly 16% detected once. The sample comprised blood. Receptor source: a middle-aged woman with Graves' ophthalmopathy.

V usage is TRBV18 and J usage is TRBJ2-3, with D tentatively TRBD2 (6 bases). The germline gives CDR1 KGHSH, CDR2 LQKENI. Trimming pared 2 bases from V and 14 bases from J, leaving 17 bases between. This CDR3 is built from 13 residues. The CDR3 is CASSPSNLARAYF. Written as DNA, the CDR3 is TGTGCCAGCTCACCAAGTAATCTAGCGCGGGCGTATTTT. The variable domain in full, with the rest retrieved from reference TRBV18 and TRBJ2-3, is NAGVMQNPRHLVRRRGQEARLRCSPMKGHSHVYWYRQLPEEGLKFMVYLQKENIIDESGMPKERFSAEFPKEGPSILRIQQVVRGDSAAYFCASSPSNLARAYFGPGTRLTVL.

The sample holds many counts of this clonotype. The CDR3 protein is CSAGRQVNYEQYF. The CDR3, as DNA: TGCAGTGCGGGTCGACAGGTGAACTACGAGCAGTACTTC. This chain connects TRBV20-1 to TRBJ2-7; D perhaps matches TRBD1 (6 bases). V lost 6 bases to trimming and J lost 3 bases, with 15 bases between them. The CDR3 is 13 residues long. Germline V gene lookup returns CDR1 DFQATT and CDR2 SNEGSKA (reference sequence).

There are many counts of this clonotype. This chain's CDR3 is CSGGGRRAQETQYF. The CDR3 coding sequence is TGCAGCGGGGGGGGGCGACGGGCCCAAGAGACCCAGTACTTC. The chain couples TRBV29-1 to TRBJ2-5, with D possibly TRBD2 on 7 matching bases. Germline CDR1 and CDR2: SQVTM and ANQGSEA. Trimming stripped 7 bases from V and 1 base from J, with 16 bases between. This CDR3 contains 14 residues.

This clonotype came up many times. The chain couples TRBV28 to TRBJ2-1; a weak D match, TRBD2 (5 bases). Germline-derived CDR1 and CDR2 are MDHEN and SYDVKM. This CDR3 is built from 13 residues. Trimming stripped 8 bases from V and 9 bases from J, with 17 bases between. The CDR3 reads CASLGPWGVEQFF. The CDR3 DNA is TGTGCCAGCCTAGGGCCTTGGGGAGTTGAGCAGTTCTTC.

V gene TRBV7-9 combines with J gene TRBJ1-4; 8 nucleotides line up with TRBD1. J was trimmed by 4 bases and V by 5 bases; bases with no gene match: 6. Germline CDR1 reads SEHNR; CDR2 reads FQNEAQ (reference sequence). This CDR3 contains 15 residues. The CDR3 sequence is CASSPPGQVNEKLFF. In DNA form, the CDR3 reads TGTGCCAGCAGCCCCCCGGGACAGGTTAATGAAAAACTGTTTTTT. Complete variable domain (other parts from reference TRBV7-9 and TRBJ1-4): DTGVSQNPRHKITKRGQNVTFRCDPISEHNRLYWYRQTLGQGPEFLTYFQNEAQLEKSRLLSDRFSAERPKGSFSTLEIQRTEQGDSAMYLCASSPPGQVNEKLFFGSGTQLSVL.

This clonotype has a count of ten or more. This chain links TRBV2 with TRBJ1-6; D is uncertain. The CDR3 extends over 14 amino acids. The germline V and J ends were trimmed by 2 bases and 1 base, with 3 bases remaining between them. Germline CDR1 and CDR2: SNHLY and FYNNEI. The CDR3 nucleotides read TGTGCCAGCAGTGAAACGTCCTATAATTCACCCCTCCACTTT. As protein: CASSETSYNSPLHF. The whole variable domain, remainder taken from reference TRBV2 and TRBJ1-6, is EPEVTQTPSHQVTQMGQEVILRCVPISNHLYFYWYRQILGQKVEFLVSFYNNEISEKSEIFDDQFSVERPDGSNFTLKIRSTKLEDSAMYFCASSETSYNSPLHFGNGTRLTVT.

This clonotype was counted many times. The chain is built from TRBV2 and TRBJ2-1, with D possibly matching TRBD2 (6 bases). This CDR3 is built from 14 residues. Trimming stripped 4 bases from V and 4 bases from J, with 11 bases between. Germline V lookup: CDR1 SNHLY, CDR2 FYNNEI. The CDR3 nucleotides read TGTGCCAGCAGTGGTCGCGGGATTTACAATGAGCAGTTCTTC. It encodes CASSGRGIYNEQFF.

This clonotype was detected ten times or more. The chain uses TRBV18 and TRBJ2-3, with 11 bases lining up with TRBD2. V lost 6 bases and J lost 4; bases outside the gene matches: 6. The CDR3 sequence is 15 residues long. CDR1 and CDR2 from the germline V gene are KGHSH and LQKENI. The CDR3 region is CASSPTSGSPDTQYF. The CDR3 DNA reads as TGTGCCAGCTCCCCTACTAGCGGGAGCCCAGATACGCAGTATTTT.

This clonotype occurred many times. J is TRBJ2-7 and V is TRBV7-6, with 10 bases lining up with TRBD2. The CDR3 sequence is 16 residues long. J lost 2 bases, V lost 4 bases, and 8 bases had no gene match. CDR1 and CDR2 from the germline V gene are SGHVS and FNYEAQ. Here the CDR3 reads CASSSEGTSVPYEQYF. CDR3 DNA sequence: TGTGCCAGCAGCTCCGAAGGGACTAGCGTTCCCTACGAGCAGTACTTC.

This clonotype was picked up many times. V gene TRBV28 combines with J gene TRBJ2-7, with TRBD2 matching 11 bases. This CDR3 has 15 residues. Trimming removed 5 bases from V and 4 bases from J; junction bases left unmatched: 7. Per germline, CDR1 MDHEN and CDR2 SYDVKM. In DNA form, the CDR3 reads TGTGCCAGCAGTCTACTAGCGGGAGTAGGTTACGAGCAGTACTTC. Translation gives CASSLLAGVGYEQYF.

This clonotype was seen only a few times. The rearrangement joins TRBV4-2 to TRBJ2-1; 10 nucleotides line up with TRBD2. The CDR3 length is 15 residues. CDR1 and CDR2 from the germline V gene are LGHNA and YNFKEQ. J gave up 8 bases and V 0 bases, and 4 bases lay outside the gene matches. The CDR3: CASSQDRGTSDEQFF. The DNA for the CDR3 is TGTGCCAGCAGCCAAGATCGAGGGACTAGCGATGAGCAGTTCTTC.

This clonotype has a handful of counts. V and J are TRBV5-4 and TRBJ2-4; 7 bases map to TRBD1. The CDR3 is 15 residues long. Losses at the gene ends were 3 bases for V and 4 bases for J; bases not matched to a gene: 7. CDR1 is SGHNT, CDR2 YYREEE, per germline (reference sequence). The CDR3 spells CASSSSRDSKNIQYF. The CDR3 region has the DNA TGTGCCAGCAGCTCCTCCCGGGACAGTAAAAACATTCAGTACTTC.

This clonotype was counted at least ten times. The rearrangement joins TRBV20-1 to TRBJ2-3; 9 nucleotides line up with TRBD2. V dropped 3 bases and J dropped 5; count of bases not matched to a gene: 9. The CDR3 length is 15 residues. Germline CDR1 reads DFQATT; CDR2 reads SNEGSKA (reference sequence). The CDR3 sequence is CSASRLAGKGDTQYF. CDR3 sequence (DNA): TGCAGTGCTAGCCGGCTAGCGGGGAAGGGAGATACGCAGTATTTT.

This clonotype was picked up a small number of times. This chain links TRBV6-1 with TRBJ2-7; D gene unclear. Trimming removed 1 base from V and 2 bases from J, with 15 bases in between. Germline V gives CDR1 MNHNS, CDR2 SASEGT. CDR3 length: 16 amino acids. Here the CDR3 reads CASSEGEQRIPYEQYF. In nucleotides, the CDR3 is TGTGCCAGCAGTGAAGGGGAACAGAGGATTCCCTACGAGCAGTACTTC.

This clonotype was seen a few times. This chain joins TRBV2 and TRBJ2-2; 7 nucleotides align to TRBD1. Per the germline V gene, CDR1 is SNHLY and CDR2 is FYNNEI. The CDR3 loop spans 12 amino acids. After removal of 6 bases from V and 6 bases from J, the junction contained 1 base not matched to a gene. The CDR3, as DNA: TGTGCCAGCAGACAGGGGCCCGGGGAGCTGTTTTTT. This encodes CASRQGPGELFF.

In this sample, this clonotype turned up a few times. The CDR3 DNA sequence: TGTGCCAGCACTGACCAGGGGAACACCGGGGAGCTGTTTTTT. Translating gives CASTDQGNTGELFF. The chain links TRBV6-1 to TRBJ2-2; D possibly corresponds to TRBD1 (5 bases). The CDR3 sequence is 14 residues long. Germline V gene data show CDR1 as MNHNS and CDR2 as SASEGT. Trimming removed 7 bases at V and 1 base at J, with 10 bases between.

This clonotype was picked up a small number of times. CDR3 in amino acids: CASSEGGANTQYF. CDR3 nucleotide sequence: TGTGCCAGCAGTGAAGGGGGCGCAAATACGCAGTATTTT. The rearrangement joins TRBV2 to TRBJ2-3; TRBD1 is a possible D gene (5 bases). The length of the CDR3 is 13 residues. V shed 1 base and J shed 7 bases, with 9 bases lying between them. The germline V gene encodes CDR1 SNHLY and CDR2 FYNNEI. The full variable domain, completed using reference TRBV2 and TRBJ2-3, is EPEVTQTPSHQVTQMGQEVILRCVPISNHLYFYWYRQILGQKVEFLVSFYNNEISEKSEIFDDQFSVERPDGSNFTLKIRSTKLEDSAMYFCASSEGGANTQYFGPGTRLTVL.

This clonotype was observed many times. This chain uses TRBV20-1 with TRBJ1-1, with D uncertain. Per the germline V gene, CDR1 is DFQATT and CDR2 is SNEGSKA (reference sequence). CDR3 length: 12 amino acids. Trimming pared 4 bases from V and 1 base from J, leaving 7 bases between. The CDR3 region is CSAKMGNTEAFF. CDR3 nucleotide sequence: TGCAGTGCTAAAATGGGGAACACTGAAGCTTTCTTT.

J is TRBJ2-3 and V is TRBV6-2 or TRBV6-3, with TRBD2 identical over 10 bases. The CDR3 totals 16 residues. J gave up 4 bases and V 6 bases, and 10 bases lay outside the gene matches. CDR1 and CDR2 (germline): MNHEY, SVGEGT. The CDR3 region is CASSLTLAGVADTQYF. Written as DNA, the CDR3 is TGTGCCAGCAGCCTCACTCTAGCGGGAGTCGCAGATACGCAGTATTTT.

The rearrangement links TRBV10-1 to TRBJ1-1; D might be TRBD1 (5 bases). The V gene's germline CDR1 is WNHNN and CDR2 SYGVQD (reference sequence). With 4 bases removed from V and 1 base from J, the gap between germline ends came to 10 bases. There are 14 residues in the CDR3. This chain's CDR3 is CASSVGRRNTEAFF. The CDR3 nucleotides are TGCGCCAGCAGTGTGGGACGGAGGAACACTGAAGCTTTCTTT.

This clonotype came up many times. The chain carries TRBV5-6 and TRBJ1-1; the match to TRBD1 covers 10 bases. CDR3 length: 14 residues. The J segment lost 5 bases and the V segment lost 7 bases, leaving 8 bases of the junction unmatched. Germline V lookup: CDR1 SGHDT, CDR2 YYEEEE. The CDR3 DNA reads TGTGCCAGCCACCTTAGACAGGGGGCTACTGAAGCTTTCTTT. It encodes CASHLRQGATEAFF.

The CDR3 region is CSASGAGANVLTF. The CDR3 bases are TGCAGTGCTAGTGGGGCTGGGGCCAACGTCCTGACTTTC. V gene TRBV20-1 combines with J gene TRBJ2-6; D not resolved. Germline CDR1 DFQATT, CDR2 SNEGSKA (reference sequence). Trimming shortened V by 3 bases and J by 2 bases, and 5 bases separated the two germline ends. The CDR3 extends over 13 amino acids.

This clonotype was seen ten or more times. The genes are TRBV28 and TRBJ2-1; perhaps TRBD2 as D (5 bases). Between the trimmed V and J ends, which lost 2 bases and 6 bases, there was a span of 11 bases. The CDR3 is 14 residues long. Germline CDR1 reads MDHEN; CDR2 reads SYDVKM. The CDR3 is CASSLRWEINEQFF. For the CDR3, the DNA is TGTGCCAGCAGTTTACGGTGGGAGATCAATGAGCAGTTCTTC.

This rearrangement joins TRBV19 to TRBJ1-1; TRBD1 matches at 7 bases. Germline V gene sequence: CDR1 LNHDA, CDR2 SQIVND (reference sequence). The CDR3 contains 14 residues. The V segment lost 6 bases and the J segment 0 bases; nucleotides outside the gene matches: 4. CDR3 sequence reads: CASRGQLLNTEAFF. CDR3 nucleotides: TGTGCCAGTAGGGGACAGTTGCTGAACACTGAAGCTTTCTTT.

This clonotype was counted many times. This rearrangement joins TRBV4-2 to TRBJ2-3; D is perhaps TRBD2 (5 bases). The length of the CDR3 is 15 residues. Trimming removed 4 bases at V and 2 bases at J, with 13 bases between. CDR1 is LGHNA and CDR2 is YNFKEQ in the germline V gene. The CDR3 here is CASSPRSGYTDTQYF. In DNA, the CDR3 is TGTGCCAGCAGCCCGAGGAGCGGTTACACAGATACGCAGTATTTT.

This clonotype was seen more than once but under ten times. A read error may produce the germline difference seen at one junction end. The chain combines TRBV7-2 with TRBJ2-5; D gene uncertain. CDR3 length: 11 residues. The germline V gene encodes CDR1 SGHTA and CDR2 FQGNSA. CDR3 in DNA: TGTGTCAGCAGCTTACTAGAGACCCAGTACTTC. The encoded protein is CVSSLLETQYF.

This rearrangement joins TRBV19 to TRBJ2-2; D gene ambiguous. The germline V gene encodes CDR1 LNHDA and CDR2 SQIVND (reference sequence). V lost 5 bases, J lost 2 bases, and 9 bases lay in between. The CDR3 spans 14 residues. The CDR3 region is CASSQRRNTGELFF. The CDR3 DNA follows: TGTGCCAGTAGTCAAAGGCGAAACACCGGGGAGCTGTTTTTT.

This clonotype was observed many times. The CDR3 DNA follows: TGTGCCAGCAGTTTAAACGGCAGGGGTCAGCCCCAGCATTTT. Protein sequence: CASSLNGRGQPQHF. The genes are TRBV12-3 or TRBV12-4 and TRBJ1-5, with a tentative D call TRBD1 (6 bases). The CDR3 extends over 14 amino acids. Between the trimmed V and J ends, which lost 2 bases and 6 bases, there was a span of 11 bases.

The sample holds a few counts of this clonotype. This sequence joins TRBV5-5 and TRBJ1-6; TRBD1 agrees at 7 bases. J gave up 9 bases and V 2 bases, and 5 bases lay outside the gene matches. Germline values: CDR1 SGHKS, CDR2 YYEKEE (reference sequence). The CDR3 runs 14 residues. The chain's CDR3 is CASSFTGAASPLHF. The CDR3 DNA sequence: TGTGCCAGCAGCTTTACAGGGGCAGCTTCACCCCTCCACTTT.